The entry below describes one T cell receptor (beta chain). Its antigen is undetermined. This entry is derived from a study of graft-versus-host responses after intestinal transplantation. General study results and limits: Some patients had graft-donor T cell macrochimerism, and their allografts showed high graft-versus-host to host-versus-graft clonal ratios. Levels of circulating GvH clones at their peak were associated with early post-transplant HvG declines.

TCRdb's copy holds only in-frame clones and misses some; the assay was immunoSEQ multiplex PCR. The profile shows tens of thousands of clones, around 86% of them singletons. V gave up 4 bases and J gave up 8 bases, with 15 bases separating them. Germline CDR1 GTSNPN, CDR2 SVGIG (reference sequence). CDR3 length equals 13 residues. Sequencing was performed on unstimulated CD8+ T cells sorted from spleen or lymph node cells, taken before intestinal transplant. This TCR came from a human donor who received an intestinal transplant. The chain combines TRBV30 with TRBJ2-1; maybe TRBD1 (6 bases). The CDR3 loop is CAWTPGVGDEQFF. CDR3 DNA: TGTGCCTGGACCCCAGGGGTGGGAGATGAGCAGTTCTTC.